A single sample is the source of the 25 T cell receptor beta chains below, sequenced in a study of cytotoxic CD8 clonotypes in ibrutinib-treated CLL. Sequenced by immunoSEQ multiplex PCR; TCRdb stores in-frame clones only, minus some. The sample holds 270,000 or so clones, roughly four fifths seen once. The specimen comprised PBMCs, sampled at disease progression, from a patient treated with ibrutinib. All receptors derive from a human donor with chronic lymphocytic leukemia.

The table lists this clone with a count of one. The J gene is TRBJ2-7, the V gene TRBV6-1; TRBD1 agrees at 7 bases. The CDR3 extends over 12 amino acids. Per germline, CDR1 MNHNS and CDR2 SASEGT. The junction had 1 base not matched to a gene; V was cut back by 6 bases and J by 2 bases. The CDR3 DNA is TGTGCCAGCAGCGGGACAGCCTACGAGCAGTACTTC. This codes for CASSGTAYEQYF.

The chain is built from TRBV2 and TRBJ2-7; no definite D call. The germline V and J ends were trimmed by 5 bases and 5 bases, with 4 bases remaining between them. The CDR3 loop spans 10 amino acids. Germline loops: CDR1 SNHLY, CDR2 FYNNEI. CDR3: CASSFHEQYF. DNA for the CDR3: TGTGCCAGCAGTTTCCACGAGCAGTACTTC.

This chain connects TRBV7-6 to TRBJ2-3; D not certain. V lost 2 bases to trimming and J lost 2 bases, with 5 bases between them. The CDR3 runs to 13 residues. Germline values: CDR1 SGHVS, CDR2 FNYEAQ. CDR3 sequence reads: CASSLFPTDTQYF. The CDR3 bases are TGTGCCAGCAGCTTATTCCCCACAGATACGCAGTATTTT. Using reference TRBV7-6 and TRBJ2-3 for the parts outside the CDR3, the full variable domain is GAGVSQSPRYKVTKRGQDVALRCDPISGHVSLYWYRQALGQGPEFLTYFNYEAQQDKSGLPNDRFSAERPEGSISTLTIQRTEQRDSAMYRCASSLFPTDTQYFGPGTRLTVL.

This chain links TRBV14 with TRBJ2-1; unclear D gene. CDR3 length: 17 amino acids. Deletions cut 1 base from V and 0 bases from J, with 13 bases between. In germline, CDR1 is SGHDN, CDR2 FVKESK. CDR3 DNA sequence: TGTGCCAGCAGCCAAGCCCCCACCCTTAGCTCCTACAATGAGCAGTTCTTC. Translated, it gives CASSQAPTLSSYNEQFF.

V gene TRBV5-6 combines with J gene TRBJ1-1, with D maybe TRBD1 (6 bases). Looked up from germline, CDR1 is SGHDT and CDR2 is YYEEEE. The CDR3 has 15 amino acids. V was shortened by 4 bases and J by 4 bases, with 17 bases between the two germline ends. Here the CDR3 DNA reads TGTGCCAGCAGCCTTGGCCAGGGGCGGATCACTGAAGCTTTCTTT. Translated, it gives CASSLGQGRITEAFF. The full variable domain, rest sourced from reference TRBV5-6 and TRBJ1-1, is DAGVTQSPTHLIKTRGQQVTLRCSPKSGHDTVSWYQQALGQGPQFIFQYYEEEERQRGNFPDRFSGHQFPNYSSELNVNALLLGDSALYLCASSLGQGRITEAFFGQGTRLTVV.

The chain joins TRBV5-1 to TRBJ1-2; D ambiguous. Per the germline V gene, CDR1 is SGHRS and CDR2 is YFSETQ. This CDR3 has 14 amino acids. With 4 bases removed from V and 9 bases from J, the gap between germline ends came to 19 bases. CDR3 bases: TGCGCCAGCAGCCCCGAAGGGTATTTGGTCAGCTACACCTTC. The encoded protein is CASSPEGYLVSYTF.

The CDR3 nucleotides are TGTGCCAGCAGCTTAGTTCGCCCGCACAATGAGCAGTTCTTC. Translation gives CASSLVRPHNEQFF. The chain recombines TRBV7-2 with TRBJ2-1; D remains ambiguous. This CDR3 has 14 amino acids. The germline gives CDR1 SGHTA, CDR2 FQGNSA. The V and J ends lost 1 base and 5 bases respectively, with 9 bases between them.

The chain's CDR3 is CASSETGLYEQYF. The CDR3, as DNA: TGTGCCAGCAGCGAGACAGGGCTCTACGAGCAGTACTTC. The gene calls are TRBV6-6 and TRBJ2-7; the match to TRBD1 covers 7 bases. CDR1 is MNHNY, CDR2 SVGAGI, per germline (reference sequence). This CDR3 has 13 amino acids. V shed 6 bases, J shed 3 bases, and the junction held 5 bases outside the gene matches.

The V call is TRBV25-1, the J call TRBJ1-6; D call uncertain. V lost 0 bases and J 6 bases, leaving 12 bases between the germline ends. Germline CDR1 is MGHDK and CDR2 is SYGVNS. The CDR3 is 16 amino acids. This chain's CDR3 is CASSEYLGPLNSPLHF. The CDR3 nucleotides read TGTGCCAGCAGTGAATATTTGGGTCCTCTTAATTCACCCCTCCACTTT. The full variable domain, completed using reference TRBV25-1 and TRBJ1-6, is EADIYQTPRYLVIGTGKKITLECSQTMGHDKMYWYQQDPGMELHLIHYSYGVNSTEKGDLSSESTVSRIRTEHFPLTLESARPSHTSQYLCASSEYLGPLNSPLHFGNGTRLTVT.

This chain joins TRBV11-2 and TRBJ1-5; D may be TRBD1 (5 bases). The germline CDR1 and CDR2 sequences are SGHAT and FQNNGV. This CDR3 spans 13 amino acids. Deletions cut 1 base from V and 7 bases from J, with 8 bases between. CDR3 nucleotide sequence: TGTGCCAGCAGCTTAGGCCGGGGCCAGCCCCAGCATTTT. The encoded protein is CASSLGRGQPQHF.

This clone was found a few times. For the CDR3, the DNA is TGTGCCAGCAGCGGGGGACTAGCGAGAGGGACCGGGGAGCTGTTTTTT. It yields the protein CASSGGLARGTGELFF. The gene calls are TRBV2 and TRBJ2-2; the match to TRBD2 covers 10 bases. Germline CDR1 and CDR2: SNHLY and FYNNEI. The CDR3 contains 16 residues. The junction had 9 bases not matched to a gene; V was cut back by 6 bases and J by 5 bases.

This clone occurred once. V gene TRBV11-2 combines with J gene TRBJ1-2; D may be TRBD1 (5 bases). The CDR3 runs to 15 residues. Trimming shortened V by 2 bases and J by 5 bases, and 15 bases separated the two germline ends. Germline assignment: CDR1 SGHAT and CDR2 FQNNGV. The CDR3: CASSLFPAGSYGYTF. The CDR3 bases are TGTGCCAGCAGCTTATTCCCGGCAGGGAGTTATGGCTACACCTTC.

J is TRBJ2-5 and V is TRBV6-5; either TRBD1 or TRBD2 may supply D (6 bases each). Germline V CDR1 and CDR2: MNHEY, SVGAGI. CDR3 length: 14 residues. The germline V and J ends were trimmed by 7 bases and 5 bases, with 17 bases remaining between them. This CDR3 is CASKEGGPGETQYF. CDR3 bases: TGTGCCAGCAAGGAAGGGGGGCCAGGGGAGACCCAGTACTTC.

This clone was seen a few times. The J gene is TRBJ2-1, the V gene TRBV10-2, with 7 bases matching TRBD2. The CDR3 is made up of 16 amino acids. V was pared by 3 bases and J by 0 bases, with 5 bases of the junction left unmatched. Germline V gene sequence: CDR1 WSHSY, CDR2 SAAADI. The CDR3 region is CASSEYGGSSYNEQFF. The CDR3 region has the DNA TGCGCCAGCAGTGAATACGGCGGGAGCTCCTACAATGAGCAGTTCTTC.

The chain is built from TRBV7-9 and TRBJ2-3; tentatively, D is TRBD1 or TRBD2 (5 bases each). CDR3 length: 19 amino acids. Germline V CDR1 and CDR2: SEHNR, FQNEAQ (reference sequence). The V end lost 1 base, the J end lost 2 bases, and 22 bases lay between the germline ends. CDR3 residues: CASSLVVWDAATFTDTQYF. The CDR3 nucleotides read TGTGCCAGCAGCTTAGTAGTGTGGGACGCAGCTACGTTCACAGATACGCAGTATTTT.

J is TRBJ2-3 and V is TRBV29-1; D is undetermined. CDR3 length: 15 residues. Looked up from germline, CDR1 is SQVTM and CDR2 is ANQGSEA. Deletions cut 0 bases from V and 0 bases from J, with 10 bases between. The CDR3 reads CSVEDRRKSTDTQYF. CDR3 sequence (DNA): TGCAGCGTTGAAGATCGAAGGAAGAGCACAGATACGCAGTATTTT.

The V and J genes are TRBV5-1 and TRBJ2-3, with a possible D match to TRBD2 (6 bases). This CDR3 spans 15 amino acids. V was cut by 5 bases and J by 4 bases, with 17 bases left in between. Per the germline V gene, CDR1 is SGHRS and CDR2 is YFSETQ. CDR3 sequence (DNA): TGCGCCAGCAGTCGGGACTTCTCCTCCCCAGATACGCAGTATTTT. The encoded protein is CASSRDFSSPDTQYF.

The CDR3 here is CASSQLWWASGYNEQFF. CDR3 sequence (DNA): TGCGCCAGCAGCCAACTGTGGTGGGCTAGCGGATACAATGAGCAGTTCTTC. V gene TRBV4-1 combines with J gene TRBJ2-1; 7 positions agree with TRBD2. Germline-derived CDR1 and CDR2 are MGHRA and YSYEKL. After removal of 2 bases from V and 4 bases from J, the junction contained 11 bases not matched to a gene. The CDR3 loop spans 17 amino acids.

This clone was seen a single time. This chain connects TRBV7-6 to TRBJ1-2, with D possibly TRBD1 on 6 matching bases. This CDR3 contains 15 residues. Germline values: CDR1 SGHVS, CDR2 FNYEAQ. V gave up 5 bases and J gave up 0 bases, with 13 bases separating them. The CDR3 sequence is CASSDIRGTNYGYTF. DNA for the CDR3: TGTGCCAGCAGCGACATCAGGGGAACTAACTATGGCTACACCTTC.

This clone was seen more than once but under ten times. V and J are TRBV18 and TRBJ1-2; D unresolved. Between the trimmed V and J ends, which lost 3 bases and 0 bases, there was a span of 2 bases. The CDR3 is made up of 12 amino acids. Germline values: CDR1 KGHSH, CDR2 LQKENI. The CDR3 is CASSPPNYGYTF. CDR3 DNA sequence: TGTGCCAGCTCACCGCCTAACTATGGCTACACCTTC. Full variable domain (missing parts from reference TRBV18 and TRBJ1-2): NAGVMQNPRHLVRRRGQEARLRCSPMKGHSHVYWYRQLPEEGLKFMVYLQKENIIDESGMPKERFSAEFPKEGPSILRIQQVVRGDSAAYFCASSPPNYGYTFGSGTRLTVV.

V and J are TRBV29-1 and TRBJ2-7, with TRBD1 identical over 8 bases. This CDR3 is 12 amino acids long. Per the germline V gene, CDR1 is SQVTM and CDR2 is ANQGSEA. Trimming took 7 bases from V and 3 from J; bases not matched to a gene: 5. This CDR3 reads CSAGGAGYEQYF. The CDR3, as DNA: TGCAGCGCAGGGGGCGCGGGCTACGAGCAGTACTTC.

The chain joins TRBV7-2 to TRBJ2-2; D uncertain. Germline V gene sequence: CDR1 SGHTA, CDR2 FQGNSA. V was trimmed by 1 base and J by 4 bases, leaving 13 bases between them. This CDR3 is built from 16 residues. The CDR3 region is CASSLEVWVGTGELFF. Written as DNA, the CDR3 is TGTGCCAGCAGCTTAGAGGTTTGGGTAGGCACCGGGGAGCTGTTTTTT.

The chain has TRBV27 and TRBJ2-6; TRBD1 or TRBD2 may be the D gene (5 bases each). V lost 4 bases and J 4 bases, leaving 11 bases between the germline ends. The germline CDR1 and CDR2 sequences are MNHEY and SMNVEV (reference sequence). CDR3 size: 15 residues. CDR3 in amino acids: CASSSLGAGANVLTF. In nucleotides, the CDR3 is TGTGCCAGCAGTTCCCTCGGGGCCGGGGCCAACGTCCTGACTTTC.

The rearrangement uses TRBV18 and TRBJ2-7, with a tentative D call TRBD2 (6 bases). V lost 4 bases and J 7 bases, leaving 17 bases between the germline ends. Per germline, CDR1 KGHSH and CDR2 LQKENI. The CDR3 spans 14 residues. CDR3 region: CASSRDLEGGEQYF. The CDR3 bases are TGTGCCAGCTCACGCGATCTTGAGGGAGGAGAGCAGTACTTC.

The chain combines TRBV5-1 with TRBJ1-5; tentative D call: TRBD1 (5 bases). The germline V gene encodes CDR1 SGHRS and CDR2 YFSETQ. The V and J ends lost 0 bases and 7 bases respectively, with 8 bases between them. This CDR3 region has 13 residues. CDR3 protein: CASSLVGGQPQHF. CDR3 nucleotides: TGCGCCAGCAGCTTGGTCGGGGGGCAGCCCCAGCATTTT.